The rows below give T cell receptor beta chains drawn from one sample of a study of cytomegalovirus exposure and HLA in healthy donors. This table comes from immunoSEQ multiplex PCR, and its TCRdb copy is limited to in-frame clones, with some not included. In total, the table holds approximately 75,000 clones. The sequencing input was PBMCs. Receptor source: a boy younger than 18 in good health and CMV-seronegative. The CDR3 runs from the conserved cysteine through the conserved F or W. The D gene is left open where the match is weak.

12	TRBD1	TRBJ1-2	TRBV25-1	CASKDRANGYTF	TGTGCCAGCAAGGACAGGGCGAATGGCTACACCTTC
14	-	TRBJ2-7	TRBV11-3	CASSLGSGTHEQYF	TGTGCCAGCAGCTTAGGTTCCGGGACACACGAGCAGTACTTC
14	-	TRBJ2-7	TRBV5-1	CASSPREFGYEQYF	TGCGCCAGCAGCCCCCGGGAGTTTGGCTACGAGCAGTACTTC
13	-	TRBJ1-2	TRBV29-1	CSVEEQRGYGYTF	TGCAGCGTTGAAGAACAGCGGGGCTATGGCTACACCTTC
16	TRBD1	TRBJ2-2	TRBV14	CASSQVTGVNTGELFF	TGTGCCAGCAGCCAGGTGACAGGGGTGAACACCGGGGAGCTGTTTTTT
15	TRBD2	TRBJ2-2	TRBV7-2	CASSLTSGTTGELFF	TGTGCCAGCAGCTTAACTAGCGGAACTACCGGGGAGCTGTTTTTT
13	-	TRBJ2-2	TRBV9	CASSGQYTGELFF	TGTGCCAGCAGCGGTCAATACACCGGGGAGCTGTTTTTT
14	TRBD1	TRBJ1-1	TRBV5-1	CASSWGQSNTEAFF	TGCGCCAGCAGTTGGGGACAGTCGAACACTGAAGCTTTCTTT
15	-	TRBJ1-5	TRBV5-6	CASSWSLVGGQPQHF	TGTGCCAGCAGCTGGTCGTTGGTTGGAGGTCAGCCCCAGCATTTT
15	-	TRBJ1-3	TRBV2	CATGIFKSSGNTIYF	TGTGCCACCGGGATATTTAAGAGCTCTGGAAACACCATATATTTT
15	-	TRBJ1-3	TRBV6-6	CASSYGGVSGNNIYF	TGTGCCAGCAGTTACGGGGGGGTCTCTGGAAACAACATATATTTT
12	-	TRBJ2-3	TRBV18	CASSPSTDTQYF	TGTGCCAGCTCACCCTCCACAGATACGCAGTATTTT
12	-	TRBJ2-1	TRBV18	CASSPTENEQFF	TGTGCCAGCTCCCCTACGGAGAATGAGCAGTTCTTC
14	-	TRBJ2-1	TRBV5-6	CASSFRTLYNEQFF	TGTGCCAGCAGCTTCCGGACACTATACAATGAGCAGTTCTTC
18	TRBD1	TRBJ1-5	TRBV19	CASSNPDRAGYSNQPQHF	TGTGCCAGTAGTAACCCGGACAGGGCAGGATATAGCAATCAGCCCCAGCATTTT
13	-	TRBJ1-1	TRBV6-1	CASRATVDTEDFF	TGTGCCAGCAGGGCTACGGTGGACACTGAAGATTTCTTT
14	TRBD1	TRBJ1-4	TRBV6-5	CASRTGTGSEKLFF	TGTGCCAGCAGGACCGGGACAGGGAGTGAAAAACTGTTTTTT
16	-	TRBJ2-1	TRBV4-1	CASSQDLGNGDNEQFF	TGCGCCAGCAGCCAAGACCTCGGGAACGGAGACAATGAGCAGTTCTTC
16	-	TRBJ2-6	TRBV30	CAWSYYWSSGANVLTF	TGTGCCTGGAGTTATTACTGGAGCTCTGGGGCCAACGTCCTGACTTTC
13	-	TRBJ1-2	TRBV5-5	CASSLGGSQGYTF	TGTGCCAGCAGCTTAGGGGGATCGCAAGGCTACACCTTC
15	-	TRBJ1-1	TRBV12-5	CASGLATHQNTEAFF	TGTGCTAGTGGTTTGGCAACACACCAGAACACTGAAGCTTTCTTT
14	TRBD2	TRBJ2-3	TRBV30	CAWGEGQGADTQYF	TGTGCCTGGGGGGAGGGGCAGGGTGCAGATACGCAGTATTTT
12	-	TRBJ1-4	TRBV4-1	CASSQSGEKLFF	TGCGCCAGCAGCCAATCGGGTGAAAAACTGTTTTTT
14	-	TRBJ1-1	TRBV30	CAWSVGGGRDRAFF	TGTGCCTGGAGTGTCGGGGGGGGCCGGGACCGTGCTTTCTTT
13	-	TRBJ1-2	TRBV18	CASSPGGNYGYTF	TGTGCCAGCTCACCAGGGGGCAACTATGGCTACACCTTC
17	-	TRBJ1-6	TRBV4-1	CASSQDGGNSYNSPLHF	TGCGCCAGCAGCCAAGATGGGGGGAACTCCTATAATTCACCCCTCCACTTT
13	-	TRBJ1-5	TRBV9	CASSVVPDQPQHF	TGTGCCAGCAGCGTAGTCCCAGATCAGCCCCAGCATTTT
16	TRBD1	TRBJ2-7	TRBV5-1	CASSLGQGLSSYEQYF	TGCGCCAGCAGCTTGGGACAGGGGTTGAGTTCCTACGAGCAGTACTTC
12	TRBD1	TRBJ2-1	TRBV29-1	CSVRTGFNEQFF	TGCAGCGTTCGGACAGGGTTCAATGAGCAGTTCTTC
17	TRBD1	TRBJ2-6	TRBV10-3	CAIRRDRTSSGANVLTF	TGTGCCATCAGAAGGGACAGAACCAGCTCTGGGGCCAACGTCCTGACTTTC
14	-	TRBJ1-2	TRBV7-9	CASSLEGFGYGYTF	TGTGCCAGCAGCTTAGAGGGGTTTGGCTATGGCTACACCTTC
14	TRBD1	TRBJ1-1	TRBV5-1	CASSWGQRNTEAFF	TGCGCCAGCAGCTGGGGACAGAGAAACACTGAAGCTTTCTTT
13	-	TRBJ1-1	TRBV12-5	CASGLDRATEAFF	TGTGCTAGTGGTTTGGACAGGGCTACTGAAGCTTTCTTT
14	-	TRBJ2-5	TRBV2	CASSVDSHDGTQYF	TGTGCCAGCAGTGTGGACAGTCATGACGGGACCCAGTACTTC
11	-	TRBJ1-1	TRBV29-1	CSVVKGTEAFF	TGCAGCGTTGTAAAGGGGACTGAAGCTTTCTTT
15	TRBD1	TRBJ1-3	TRBV12-5	CATQAGDRAGNTIYF	TGTGCTACCCAGGCGGGCGACAGGGCAGGAAACACCATATATTTT
18	-	TRBJ1-4	TRBV7-8	CASSLGRTVRATNEKLFF	TGTGCCAGCAGCTTAGGGCGGACAGTCCGTGCAACTAATGAAAAACTGTTTTTT
13	-	TRBJ2-5	TRBV7-8	CASREDLQETQYF	TGTGCCAGCAGGGAGGACCTACAAGAGACCCAGTACTTC
17	TRBD1	TRBJ1-1	TRBV27	CASSLSSDRVSNTEAFF	TGTGCCAGCAGTTTATCTAGTGACAGGGTCTCGAACACTGAAGCTTTCTTT
13	-	TRBJ2-2	TRBV27	CASIRDLESELFF	TGTGCCAGCATCAGGGATCTGGAATCGGAGCTGTTTTTT
15	TRBD2	TRBJ2-1	TRBV25-1	CASSARGRTYNEQFF	TGTGCCAGCAGTGCTCGCGGGAGGACCTACAATGAGCAGTTCTTC
16	-	TRBJ2-1	TRBV9	CASSVEEGRGRNEQFF	TGTGCCAGCAGCGTAGAAGAGGGCAGGGGTAGGAATGAGCAGTTCTTC
11	-	TRBJ2-1	TRBV5-1	CASREYNEQFF	TGCGCCAGCAGGGAGTACAATGAGCAGTTCTTC
15	-	TRBJ1-1	TRBV14	CASSQLKAPNTEAFF	TGTGCCAGCAGCCAACTTAAAGCACCGAACACTGAAGCTTTCTTT
17	TRBD1	TRBJ1-2	TRBV15	CATSRDPEDRTNYGYTF	TGTGCCACCAGCAGAGATCCTGAGGACAGGACTAACTATGGCTACACCTTC
15	TRBD2	TRBJ2-1	TRBV5-1	CASSSLTSGVDEQFF	TGCGCCAGCAGCTCCCTGACTAGCGGGGTTGATGAGCAGTTCTTC
15	-	TRBJ1-6	TRBV5-1	CASSLEAQRNSPLHF	TGCGCCAGCAGCTTGGAGGCTCAGAGGAATTCACCCCTCCACTTT
17	TRBD2	TRBJ2-5	TRBV7-9	CASSDVMTAAGEETQYF	TGTGCCAGCAGCGACGTAATGACGGCAGCGGGAGAAGAGACCCAGTACTTC
14	-	TRBJ1-1	TRBV10-3	CAIKSTGLNTEAFF	TGTGCCATCAAGTCAACAGGGTTGAACACTGAAGCTTTCTTT
13	-	TRBJ1-1	TRBV27	CASRNNRNTEAFF	TGTGCCAGCAGGAACAACAGAAACACTGAAGCTTTCTTT
10	-	TRBJ2-5	TRBV5-8	CASSQASQYF	TGTGCAAGCAGCCAGGCCTCCCAGTACTTC
14	-	TRBJ1-2	TRBV5-7	CASSSRTANYGYTF	TGTGCCAGCAGCTCCCGGACAGCTAACTATGGCTACACCTTC
10	-	TRBJ2-5	TRBV30	CAWSVGTQYF	TGTGCCTGGAGTGTCGGGACCCAGTACTTC
15	-	TRBJ2-7	TRBV6-5	CASSYSLGGTYEQYF	TGTGCCAGCAGTTACTCACTGGGGGGAACTTACGAGCAGTACTTC
16	-	TRBJ2-7	TRBV6-6	CASSYSSPVRSYEQYF	TGTGCCAGCAGTTACTCGTCCCCAGTCCGTTCCTACGAGCAGTACTTC
14	-	TRBJ2-3	TRBV4-2	CASSQGQITDTQYF	TGTGCCAGCAGCCAAGGGCAGATCACAGATACGCAGTATTTT